The present TCR beta chain was sequenced within a study of response to subunit inactivated influenza vaccine. The CDR3 consists of 17 residues. Trimming removed 2 bases from V and 0 bases from J, with 14 bases in between. Germline V gene sequence: CDR1 MNHEY, CDR2 SMNVEV (reference sequence). Study-level findings and limits: It was the authors' suggestion that each seasonal influenza vaccination recruits few new T cells.

One entry per CDR3 protein results from TCRdb running MiXCR on the RT-PCR reads. The table records about 150,000 distinct CDR3 sequences, roughly 10% of them present only once. This clonotype was picked up a small number of times. What it binds is unknown. The chain employs TRBV27 and TRBJ2-1; D is undetermined. The specimen was CD8+ T cells sorted from PBMCs, collected roughly 24 months after vaccination. This receptor was identified in a man aged 50 to 75 who received an inactivated influenza vaccine. As DNA, the CDR3 is TGTGCCAGCAGTTTACTTGCCGCGTCTAGCTCCTACAATGAGCAGTTCTTC. It translates to CASSLLAASSSYNEQFF.